This T cell receptor (beta chain) is from a study of Ad26.COV2.S vaccination and SARS-CoV-2 variants. Study outcomes and limitations: Among vaccine recipients, spike-specific TCR breadth exceeded that of placebo recipients.

The protocol was immunoSEQ multiplex PCR, while the TCRdb copy is restricted to in-frame clones and leaves out a portion. The table has roughly 330,000 clones, almost 90% seen once. Treatment defined: roughly 19 received Ad26.COV2.S at low or high dose, single or two shots; about 5 received placebo; per-sample allocation not given. All samples were drawn on day 63, counting from the first vaccine or placebo injection. This adult donor, from Boston, was 18-55 years old. Remarks on this clone: No antigen is known for it.

The CDR3 consists of 12 residues. V dropped 5 bases and J dropped 14; count of bases not matched to a gene: 7. Germline V gene data show CDR1 as SNHLY and CDR2 as FYNNEI. The sequencing used peripheral blood, collected in a trial of Ad26.COV2.S vaccine versus placebo. V is TRBV2 and J is TRBJ2-3; 10 bases match TRBD2. The sequence came from a person aged 18-60 years who received the Ad26.COV2.S COVID-19 vaccine or a placebo. The CDR3 sequence is CASSLRTSGGYF. The CDR3 DNA is TGTGCCAGCAGTCTTCGGACTAGCGGTGGGTATTTT.